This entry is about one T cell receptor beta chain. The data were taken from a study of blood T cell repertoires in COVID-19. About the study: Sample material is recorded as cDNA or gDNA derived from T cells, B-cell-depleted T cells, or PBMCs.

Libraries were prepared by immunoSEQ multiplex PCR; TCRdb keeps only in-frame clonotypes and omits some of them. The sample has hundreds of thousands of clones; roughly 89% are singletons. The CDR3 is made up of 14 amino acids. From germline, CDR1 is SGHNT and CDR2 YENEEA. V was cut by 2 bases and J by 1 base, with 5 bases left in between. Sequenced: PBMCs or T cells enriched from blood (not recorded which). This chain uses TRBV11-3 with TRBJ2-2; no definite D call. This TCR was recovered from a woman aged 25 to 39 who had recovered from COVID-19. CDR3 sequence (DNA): TGTGCCAGCAGCTTATTTCAGAACACCGGGGAGCTGTTTTTT. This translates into CASSLFQNTGELFF.